This T cell receptor (beta chain) was found in a study of blood T cell repertoires in COVID-19 (dated by TCRdb to 2019 to 2021). At the level of the whole study: Collaborator samples came from the United States, Italy and Spain and covered acute and convalescent phases of COVID-19. The repertoires were released in a freely available public database meant as a resource for research on the immune response to SARS-CoV-2. Sample metadata almost always included a de-identified subject ID, COVID-19 status, age in years and sex. Where available, HLA class I and class II types were taken from metadata supplied by the sample provider and were not determined by assay-based typing. The material from the prospective study consisted of cDNA or gDNA derived from T cells, B-cell-depleted T cells, or PBMCs. Subjects who had been exposed to COVID-19, were actively infected with it, or had recovered from it provided the deeply sampled blood TCRbeta repertoires that made up the dataset. The samples were drawn from the first 160 participants of the ongoing ImmuneRACE study and from 1,254 subjects provided by 6 global collaborators. Overall study outcomes, separate from this receptor: How much clinical and demographic metadata was included differed by source and by participant, and the metadata was provided uncurated.

The collaborating institutions used their own protocols to collect whole blood in K2EDTA tubes. For TCRbeta analysis, collaborators shipped samples in one of three forms: frozen whole blood, isolated PBMCs, or DNA extracted from either of those sample types. Deletion took 0 bases off V and 7 bases off J, with a span of 11 bases between the germline ends. The germline V gene provides CDR1 MNHEY and CDR2 SVGAGI. From the cysteine up to the phenylalanine, the CDR3 has a length of 14 residues. Solely the CDR3 DNA is kept, with 42 bases framed from the first base. Points on this clone: This clone's antigen is unknown. No quality values exist for individual bases; no much larger clone is one base distant.

The immunoSEQ Assay, a bias-controlled multiplex PCR, was used to amplify TCRbeta CDR3 regions from genomic DNA. Regarding the original processing steps: The number of nucleated cells in each sample was estimated from the amplification of reference gene primers within the assay. Sequence reads were collapsed and filtered to measure the absolute abundance of every unique TCRbeta CDR3 rearrangement. Productive Simpson clonality was computed per sample as the square root of Simpson's diversity index over productive rearrangements. The immuneACCESS repertoire file appears here via TCRdb, limited to in-frame rearrangements. These files lack a portion of the clones; in checked studies, under half of the deficit traces to unresolved V genes, and the cause of the others is not known. V and J calls and clone size are those listed in that table; D and trimming were worked out from the DNA. The sample yields about 93,000 clones; over 85% were counted once. Less than 2.5% of the sample is held by the ten biggest clonotypes.

Sequencing input: peripheral blood. This receptor was identified in a man aged 45-65 years with acute or convalescent COVID-19. The chain was built from TRBV6-5 and TRBJ2-3, and perhaps TRBD2 as D gene, on 6 matching bases. The CDR3 region: CASSYSGLVHTQYF. The nucleotide sequence is TGTGCCAGCAGTTACTCGGGACTGGTCCATACGCAGTATTTT.